A selection of T cell receptor beta chains follows, all from one sample in a study of OX40 agonist ivuxolimab in advanced cancers. Method: immunoSEQ multiplex PCR; TCRdb's copy keeps in-frame clones and lacks some. This sample has approximately 60,000 clones, with about 94% found just once. The sample consisted of CD4+ or CD8+ T cells sorted from blood, taken in a trial of the OX40 agonist ivuxolimab. Receptors originate from an adult with an advanced solid tumor such as melanoma, head and neck, liver or kidney cancer. Both conserved end residues are part of each CDR3. A D gene is named only where the DNA matches it firmly. Rows give clone size only sometimes, using once, few, many, or a class for an expanded clone.

j_gene | v_gene | d_gene | abundance | CDR3nt | CDR3aa
TRBJ1-3 | TRBV9 | NA | NA | TGTGCCAGCAGCGTAGCAGAGGAAACTATCTACTCTGGAAACACCATATATTTT | CASSVAEETIYSGNTIYF
TRBJ2-7 | TRBV9 | NA | NA | TGTGCCAGCAGCGTAGAGCAAACCTACGAGCAGTACTTC | CASSVEQTYEQYF
TRBJ2-3 | TRBV27 | NA | once | TGTGCCAGCAGTTTATCCCCCGACTCGCAGTATTTT | CASSLSPDSQYF
TRBJ2-7 | TRBV11-2 | NA | NA | TGTGCCAGCAGCTTAGAAAGGTTACACCCCTACGAGCAGTACTTC | CASSLERLHPYEQYF
TRBJ2-3 | TRBV6-5 | TRBD2 | NA | TGTGCCAGCAGTTCGGGACTAGCGGTCACAGATACGCAGTATTTT | CASSSGLAVTDTQYF
TRBJ1-2 | TRBV14 | NA | medium-sized | TGTGCCAGCAGCCCCCGGGGCAGAAGCGGCTACACCTTC | CASSPRGRSGYTF
TRBJ2-7 | TRBV9 | NA | NA | TGTGCCAGCAGCGTAGTTTGGGACTCCTACGAGCAGTACTTC | CASSVVWDSYEQYF
TRBJ1-2 | TRBV28 | TRBD1 | NA | TGTGCCAGCAGTTTCGGACAGGCCGGCTATGGCTACACCTTC | CASSFGQAGYGYTF
TRBJ2-7 | TRBV30 | TRBD1 | NA | TGTGCTTGGAATGTACGGGGACAGGGTCACGAGCAGTACTTC | CAWNVRGQGHEQYF
TRBJ2-1 | TRBV6-1 | TRBD2 | NA | TGTGCCAGCAGTGAGATGGGGGGGTGGAATGAGCAGTTCTTC | CASSEMGGWNEQFF
TRBJ1-3 | TRBV11-2 | NA | once | TGTGCCAGCAGCTTCTGGGACACTAGCTCTGGAAACACCATATATTTT | CASSFWDTSSGNTIYF
TRBJ2-5 | TRBV19 | NA | NA | TGTGCCACAGCTCGGGGCCCGGAGGAGACCCAGTACTTC | CATARGPEETQYF
TRBJ1-2 | TRBV9 | TRBD1 | NA | TGTGCCAGCAGTTACCTTCAGGGGGAGGGCTACACCTTC | CASSYLQGEGYTF
TRBJ1-2 | TRBV4-3 | TRBD1 | NA | TGCGCCAGCAGACAAGGGACAGGGGGTATGGGTGGCTACACCTTC | CASRQGTGGMGGYTF